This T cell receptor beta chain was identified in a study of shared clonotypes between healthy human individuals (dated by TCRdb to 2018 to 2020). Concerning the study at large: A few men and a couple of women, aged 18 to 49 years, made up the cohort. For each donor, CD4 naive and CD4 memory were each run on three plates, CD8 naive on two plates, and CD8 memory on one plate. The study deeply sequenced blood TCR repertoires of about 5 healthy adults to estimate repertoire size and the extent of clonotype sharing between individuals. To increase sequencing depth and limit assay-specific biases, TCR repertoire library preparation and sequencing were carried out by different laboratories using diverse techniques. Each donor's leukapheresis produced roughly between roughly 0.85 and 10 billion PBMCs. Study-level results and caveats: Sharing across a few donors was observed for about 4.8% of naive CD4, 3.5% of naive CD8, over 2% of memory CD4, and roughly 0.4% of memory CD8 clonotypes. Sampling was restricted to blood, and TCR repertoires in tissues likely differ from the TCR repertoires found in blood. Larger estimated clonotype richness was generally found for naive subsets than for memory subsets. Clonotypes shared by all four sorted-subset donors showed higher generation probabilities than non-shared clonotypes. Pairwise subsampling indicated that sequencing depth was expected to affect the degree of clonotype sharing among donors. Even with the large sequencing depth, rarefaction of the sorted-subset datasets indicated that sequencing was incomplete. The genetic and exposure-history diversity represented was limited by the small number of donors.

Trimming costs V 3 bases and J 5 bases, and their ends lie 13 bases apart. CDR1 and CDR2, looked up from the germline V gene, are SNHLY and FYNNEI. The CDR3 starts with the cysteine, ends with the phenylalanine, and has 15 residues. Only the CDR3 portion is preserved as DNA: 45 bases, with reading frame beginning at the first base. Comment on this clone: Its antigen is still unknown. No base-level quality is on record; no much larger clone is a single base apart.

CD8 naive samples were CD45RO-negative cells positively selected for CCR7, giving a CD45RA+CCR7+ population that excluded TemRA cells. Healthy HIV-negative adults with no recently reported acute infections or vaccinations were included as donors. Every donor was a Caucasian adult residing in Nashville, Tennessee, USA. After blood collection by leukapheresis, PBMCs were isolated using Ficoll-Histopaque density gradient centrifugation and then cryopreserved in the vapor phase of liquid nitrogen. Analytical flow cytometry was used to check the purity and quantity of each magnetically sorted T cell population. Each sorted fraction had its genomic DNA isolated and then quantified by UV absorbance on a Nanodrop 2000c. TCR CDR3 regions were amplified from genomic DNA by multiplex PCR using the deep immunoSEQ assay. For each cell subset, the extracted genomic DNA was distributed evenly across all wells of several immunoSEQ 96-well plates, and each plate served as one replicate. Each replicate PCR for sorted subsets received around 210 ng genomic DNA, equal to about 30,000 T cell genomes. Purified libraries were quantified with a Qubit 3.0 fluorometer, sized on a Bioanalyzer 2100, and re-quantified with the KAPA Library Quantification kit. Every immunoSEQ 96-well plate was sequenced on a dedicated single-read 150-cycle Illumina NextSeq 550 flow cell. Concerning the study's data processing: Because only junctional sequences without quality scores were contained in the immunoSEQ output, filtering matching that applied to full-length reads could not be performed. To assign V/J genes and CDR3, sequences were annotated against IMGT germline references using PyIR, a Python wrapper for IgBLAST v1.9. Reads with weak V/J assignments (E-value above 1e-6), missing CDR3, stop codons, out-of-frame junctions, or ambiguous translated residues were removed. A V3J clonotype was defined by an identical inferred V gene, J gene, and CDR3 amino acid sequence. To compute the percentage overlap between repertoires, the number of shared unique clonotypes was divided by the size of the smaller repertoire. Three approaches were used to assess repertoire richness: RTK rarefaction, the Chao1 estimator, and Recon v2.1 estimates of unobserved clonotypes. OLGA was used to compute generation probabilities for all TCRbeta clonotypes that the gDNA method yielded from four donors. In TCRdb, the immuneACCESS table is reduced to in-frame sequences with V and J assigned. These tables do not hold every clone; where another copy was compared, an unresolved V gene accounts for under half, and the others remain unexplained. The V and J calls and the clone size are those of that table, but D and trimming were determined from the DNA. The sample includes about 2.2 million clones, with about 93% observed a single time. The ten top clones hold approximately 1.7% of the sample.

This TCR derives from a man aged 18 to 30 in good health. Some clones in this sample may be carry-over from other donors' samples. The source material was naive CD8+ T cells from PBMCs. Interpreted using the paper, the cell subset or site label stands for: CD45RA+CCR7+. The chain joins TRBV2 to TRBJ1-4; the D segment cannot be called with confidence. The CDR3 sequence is CASSEPAGQNEKLFF. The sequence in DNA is TGTGCCAGCAGTGAGCCGGCAGGCCAGAATGAAAAACTGTTTTTT.